This T cell receptor (beta chain) emerged from a study of blood T cell repertoires in COVID-19. Study details: Samples came from the United States, Italy and Spain, spanning acute and convalescent COVID-19. The analysed material was cDNA or gDNA that came from T cells, B-cell-depleted T cells, or PBMCs.

Assay: immunoSEQ multiplex PCR; the TCRdb copy retains only in-frame clones and omits some. The table lists 650,000 to 800,000 clones, 75% to 90% of them singletons. This clone occurred once. Sample: peripheral blood. This sequence originates from a woman aged 18-35 years with acute or convalescent COVID-19.

The DNA of the CDR3 is TGTGCCAGCAGTTCCCGGTTTAATAGGGGCGGCGGGGTCACTGAAGCTTTCTTT. Amino acid sequence: CASSSRFNRGGGVTEAFF. This chain joins TRBV27 and TRBJ1-1; tentative D call: TRBD1 (5 bases). Germline V CDR1 and CDR2: MNHEY, SMNVEV (reference sequence). The germline V and J ends were trimmed by 4 bases and 4 bases, with 25 bases remaining between them. This CDR3 has 18 residues.